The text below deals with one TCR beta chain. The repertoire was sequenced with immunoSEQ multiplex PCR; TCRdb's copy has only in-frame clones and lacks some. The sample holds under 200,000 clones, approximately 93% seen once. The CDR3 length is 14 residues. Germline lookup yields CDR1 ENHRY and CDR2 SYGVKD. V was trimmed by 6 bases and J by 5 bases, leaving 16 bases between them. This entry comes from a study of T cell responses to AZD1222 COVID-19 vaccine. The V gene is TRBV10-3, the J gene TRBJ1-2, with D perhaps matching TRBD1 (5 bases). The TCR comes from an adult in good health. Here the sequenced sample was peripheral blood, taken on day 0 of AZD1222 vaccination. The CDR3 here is CAISGSGTGYGYTF. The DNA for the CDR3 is TGTGCCATCAGCGGATCGGGGACCGGGTATGGCTACACCTTC.